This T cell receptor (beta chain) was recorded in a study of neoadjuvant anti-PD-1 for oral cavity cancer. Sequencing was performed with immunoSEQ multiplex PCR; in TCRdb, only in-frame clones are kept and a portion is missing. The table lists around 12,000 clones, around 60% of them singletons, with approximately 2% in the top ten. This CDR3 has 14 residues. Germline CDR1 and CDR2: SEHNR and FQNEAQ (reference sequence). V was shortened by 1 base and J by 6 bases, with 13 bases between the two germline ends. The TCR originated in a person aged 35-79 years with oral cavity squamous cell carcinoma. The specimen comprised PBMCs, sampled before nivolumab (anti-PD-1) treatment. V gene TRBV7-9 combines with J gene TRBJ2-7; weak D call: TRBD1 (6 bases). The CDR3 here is CASSLEIRGAEQYF. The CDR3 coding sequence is TGTGCCAGCAGCTTAGAGATCAGGGGCGCCGAGCAGTACTTC.